Listed below are T cell receptor beta chains from one sample, sequenced in a study of blood T cell repertoires in COVID-19. Sequencing was performed with immunoSEQ multiplex PCR; in TCRdb, only in-frame clones are kept and a portion is missing. This table holds some 110,000 clones, around 86% found once. Sequencing input: peripheral blood. These receptors all stem from a man aged 35 to 55 with acute or convalescent COVID-19. Both conserved end residues are part of each CDR3. The D gene is left open where the match is weak. Rows give clone size only sometimes, using once, few, many, or a class for an expanded clone.

J gene,V gene,D gene,clone size,CDR3 DNA,CDR3 protein
TRBJ1-4,TRBV12-3/TRBV12-4,NA,NA,TGTGCCAGCAGTGGCGGGGTTAATGAAAAACTGTTTTTT,CASSGGVNEKLFF
TRBJ2-7,TRBV27,NA,NA,TGTGCCAGCAGCCCCGGCCCACTGGCGGGAACAACCTACGAGCAGTACTTC,CASSPGPLAGTTYEQYF
TRBJ1-1,TRBV6-5,TRBD1,few,TGTGCCAGCAACTACGGACAGGGGGCTATTGAAGCTTTCTTT,CASNYGQGAIEAFF
TRBJ2-2,TRBV30,TRBD1,NA,TGTGCCTGGAGCCCGACAGGGTCTGGGGAGCTGTTTTTT,CAWSPTGSGELFF
TRBJ1-3,TRBV20-1,NA,NA,TGCAGTGCTAGTACGGGGGCTGGAAACACCATATATTTT,CSASTGAGNTIYF
TRBJ2-7,TRBV7-8,NA,once,TGTGCCAGCAGCTTACACGGGACACCGGACCAGTACTTC,CASSLHGTPDQYF
TRBJ1-6,TRBV7-2,NA,NA,TGTGCCAGCAGCTTTGGGGCAGTTAATTCACCCCTCCACTTT,CASSFGAVNSPLHF
TRBJ1-5,TRBV5-6,NA,NA,TGTGCCAGCAGCTTGGTAGGACAGAGAAATCAGCCCCAGCATTTT,CASSLVGQRNQPQHF
TRBJ2-1,TRBV6-2/TRBV6-3,TRBD2,NA,TGTGCCAGCAGTAAACCCAGCGGGGTGGGTTCCTACAATGAGCAGTTCTTC,CASSKPSGVGSYNEQFF
TRBJ2-7,TRBV10-3,TRBD2,NA,TGTGCCATCAGTGAAAGGACTAGCGGTTCTGGGGAGCAGTACTTC,CAISERTSGSGEQYF
TRBJ1-5,TRBV4-1,NA,NA,TGCGCCAGCAGCCAATACATCAGCAATCAGCCCCAGCATTTT,CASSQYISNQPQHF
TRBJ2-3,TRBV7-9,TRBD2,NA,TGTGCCAGCAGCTTAGGGGGGCCGGGGGGGCCCGTGGCAGATACGCAGTATTTT,CASSLGGPGGPVADTQYF
TRBJ1-1,TRBV29-1,TRBD1,NA,TGCAGCGTTGTTGGGACAGCGAACACTGAAGCTTTCTTT,CSVVGTANTEAFF
TRBJ2-7,TRBV21-1,NA,NA,TGTGCCAGCAGCAAACGGGGTGGGGAGCAGTACTTC,CASSKRGGEQYF
TRBJ1-4,TRBV4-2,NA,NA,TGTGCCAGCAGCCAAACGCCGCACCCGAGGGCAACTAATGAAAAACTGTTTTTT,CASSQTPHPRATNEKLFF
TRBJ1-5,TRBV3-1/TRBV3-2,TRBD1,NA,TGTGCCAGCAGTAGAGGACAGGGGGATCAGCCCCAGCATTTT,CASSRGQGDQPQHF
TRBJ2-2,TRBV2,NA,once,TGTGCCAGCAGTGAAGCTCGACCGGGGGCCGGGGAGCTGTTTTTT,CASSEARPGAGELFF
TRBJ2-5,TRBV3-1/TRBV3-2,TRBD2,NA,TGTGCCAGCAGCCCGGCGGGGGGTCCCCAAGAGACCCAGTACTTC,CASSPAGGPQETQYF
TRBJ2-4,TRBV3-1/TRBV3-2,NA,NA,TGTGCCAGCAGCCAAGATGCGTGGGGGCGCGGAAACATTCAGTACTTC,CASSQDAWGRGNIQYF
TRBJ1-2,TRBV3-1/TRBV3-2,TRBD1,NA,TGTGCCAGCAGCCCGATCGACAGGGCAAACTATGGCTACACCTTC,CASSPIDRANYGYTF